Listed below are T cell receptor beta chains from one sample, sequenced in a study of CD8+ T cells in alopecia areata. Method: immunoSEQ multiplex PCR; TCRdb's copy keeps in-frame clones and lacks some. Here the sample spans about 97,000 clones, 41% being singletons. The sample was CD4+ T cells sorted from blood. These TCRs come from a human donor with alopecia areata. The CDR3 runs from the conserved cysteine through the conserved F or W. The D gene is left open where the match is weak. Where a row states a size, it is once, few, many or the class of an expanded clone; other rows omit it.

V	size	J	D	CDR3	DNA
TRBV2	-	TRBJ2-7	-	CASSDWGSYEQYF	TGTGCCAGCAGTGATTGGGGAAGCTACGAGCAGTACTTC
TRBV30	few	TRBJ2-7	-	CAYNGISQEQYF	TGTGCCTACAACGGGATAAGTCAGGAGCAGTACTTC
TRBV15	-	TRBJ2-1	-	CATSLAHSYNEQFF	TGTGCCACCAGCCTTGCGCACTCCTACAATGAGCAGTTCTTC
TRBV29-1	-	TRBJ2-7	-	CSVKERGSNSYEQYF	TGCAGCGTTAAGGAACGGGGAAGTAATTCCTACGAGCAGTACTTC
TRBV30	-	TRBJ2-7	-	CAWTRGGSSYEQYF	TGTGCCTGGACCCGCGGGGGCAGTTCCTACGAGCAGTACTTC
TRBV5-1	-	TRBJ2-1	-	CASSLGSYNEQFF	TGCGCCAGCAGCTTGGGAAGTTACAATGAGCAGTTCTTC
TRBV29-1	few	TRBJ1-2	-	CSAAKGSKGYTF	TGCAGCGCAGCAAAGGGTTCGAAAGGCTACACCTTC
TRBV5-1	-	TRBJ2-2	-	CASSSDLPWTGELFF	TGCGCCAGCAGTTCAGACTTGCCGTGGACCGGGGAGCTGTTTTTT
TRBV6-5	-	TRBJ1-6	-	CARTTDNSPLHF	TGTGCCCGGACTACGGATAATTCACCCCTCCACTTT
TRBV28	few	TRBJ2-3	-	CASSLGGGAADTQYF	TGTGCCAGCAGTTTAGGGGGCGGGGCGGCAGATACGCAGTATTTT